The sequence of this T cell receptor (beta chain) was determined in a study of blood T cell repertoires in COVID-19. At the level of the study: Donors in the United States, Italy and Spain gave samples during acute or convalescent COVID-19. In each case, the material was cDNA or gDNA derived from T cells, B-cell-depleted T cells, or PBMCs.

The germline V gene encodes CDR1 SQVTM and CDR2 ANQGSEA. The CDR3 has 13 amino acids. Trimming took 4 bases from V and 0 from J, leaving 9 bases between them. The authors' processing: Researchers report that nucleated cell counts were estimated from reference gene primer amplification. The protocol was immunoSEQ multiplex PCR, while the TCRdb copy is restricted to in-frame clones and leaves out a portion. The V and J calls and clone size were taken over from that table, and D and trimming were inferred from the DNA. The repertoire consists of about 74,000 clones, with around nine tenths occurring once and the leading ten covering 29%.

The TCR comes from a woman of 80 years or more with active or convalescent COVID-19. V and J are TRBV29-1 and TRBJ1-2; D not resolved. Source material: peripheral blood. CDR3 region: CSVGQNANYGYTF. The CDR3 nucleotides read TGCAGCGTTGGGCAGAATGCTAACTATGGCTACACCTTC.